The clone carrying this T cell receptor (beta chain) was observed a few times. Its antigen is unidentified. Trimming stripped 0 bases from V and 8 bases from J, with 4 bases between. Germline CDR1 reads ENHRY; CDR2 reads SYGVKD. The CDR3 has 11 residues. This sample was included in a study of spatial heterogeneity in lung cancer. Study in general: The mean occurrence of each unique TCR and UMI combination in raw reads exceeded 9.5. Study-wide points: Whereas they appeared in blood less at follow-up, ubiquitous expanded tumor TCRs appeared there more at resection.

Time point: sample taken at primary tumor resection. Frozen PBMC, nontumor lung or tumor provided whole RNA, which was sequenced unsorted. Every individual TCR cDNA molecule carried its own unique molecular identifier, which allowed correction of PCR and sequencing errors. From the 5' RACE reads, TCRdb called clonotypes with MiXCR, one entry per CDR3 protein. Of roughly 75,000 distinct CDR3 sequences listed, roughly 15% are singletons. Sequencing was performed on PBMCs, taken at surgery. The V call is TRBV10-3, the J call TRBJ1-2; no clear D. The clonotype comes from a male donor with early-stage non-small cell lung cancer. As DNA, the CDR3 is TGTGCCATCAGTGAGTCAGGAGGCTACACCTTC. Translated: CAISESGGYTF.